The 21 T cell receptor beta chains in this list originate from one sample, sequenced in a study of graft-versus-host responses after intestinal transplantation. Profiling relied on immunoSEQ multiplex PCR, and the TCRdb table lists in-frame clones only, not all of them. This table has tens of thousands of clones, over 85% appearing once. Their specific antigens are unknown. The sample was unstimulated CD8+ T cells sorted from spleen or lymph node cells, taken before intestinal transplant. The source is a human donor who received an intestinal transplant.

This chain connects TRBV19 to TRBJ1-1; D is possibly TRBD1 (5 bases). Trimming removed 4 bases at V and 10 bases at J, with 10 bases between. CDR3 length: 11 residues. Germline loops: CDR1 LNHDA, CDR2 SQIVND (reference sequence). The CDR3 region has the DNA TGTGCCAGTAGTAGGGGGGGGTTAGCTTTCTTT. Amino acids: CASSRGGLAFF.

The genes are TRBV19 and TRBJ2-1; D might be TRBD2 (5 bases). Germline lookup yields CDR1 LNHDA and CDR2 SQIVND (reference sequence). The CDR3 is 12 residues long. V lost 11 bases and J lost 5, with 13 bases in between. CDR3 in DNA: TGTGCCTGCGGGCTGGGGAACAATGAGCAGTTCTTC. This codes for CACGLGNNEQFF.

This chain links TRBV27 with TRBJ2-7; D is possibly TRBD2 (5 bases). Germline CDR1 and CDR2: MNHEY and SMNVEV (reference sequence). The CDR3 totals 14 residues. The V gene lost 5 bases and the J gene lost 2 bases, with 13 bases spanning the gap. CDR3 protein: CASSTGLGPYEQYF. The CDR3 DNA reads as TGTGCCAGCAGTACGGGGTTGGGTCCCTACGAGCAGTACTTC.

V and J are TRBV7-9 and TRBJ1-6, with TRBD1 matching 8 bases. Trimming removed 5 bases from V and 9 bases from J; junction bases left unmatched: 9. From germline, CDR1 is SEHNR and CDR2 FQNEAQ (reference sequence). The CDR3 spans 15 residues. CDR3 coding DNA: TGTGCCAGCAGCGAACAGACAGGGGACGGTTCACCCCTCCACTTT. Translated: CASSEQTGDGSPLHF.

J is TRBJ2-1 and V is TRBV6-5; D may be TRBD2 (5 bases). V was trimmed by 0 bases and J by 15 bases, leaving 15 bases between them. Germline CDR1 reads MNHEY; CDR2 reads SVGAGI. This CDR3 has 13 residues. The CDR3 sequence: CASSYSWLEGMFF. For the CDR3, the DNA is TGTGCCAGCAGTTACTCATGGTTAGAGGGTATGTTCTTC.

The V gene is TRBV7-2, the J gene TRBJ2-7; perhaps TRBD1 as D (5 bases). Trimming pared 2 bases from V and 0 bases from J, leaving 11 bases between. The germline V gene has CDR1 SGHTA and CDR2 FQGNSA. The CDR3 is 15 residues long. This CDR3 is CASSLRGQGSYEQYF. CDR3 DNA: TGTGCCAGCAGCTTAAGGGGTCAGGGCTCCTACGAGCAGTACTTC.

This clone was seen only once. The CDR3 is CSVVSGNEQFF. The CDR3 coding sequence is TGCAGCGTTGTTTCGGGGAATGAGCAGTTCTTC. The chain is built from TRBV29-1 and TRBJ2-1; tentative D call: TRBD2 (5 bases). The V gene lost 4 bases and the J gene lost 7 bases, with 8 bases spanning the gap. The CDR3 spans 11 residues. Germline V gives CDR1 SQVTM, CDR2 ANQGSEA.

The chain carries TRBV6-1 and TRBJ1-2; D is undetermined. The germline gives CDR1 MNHNS, CDR2 SASEGT. V shed 9 bases and J shed 7 bases, with 6 bases lying between them. CDR3 length: 9 amino acids. The chain's CDR3 is CASDFGYTF. The CDR3 DNA is TGTGCCAGTGACTTTGGCTACACCTTC.

The V call is TRBV7-9, the J call TRBJ2-1, with 8 bases lining up with TRBD2. This CDR3 comprises 16 residues. With 0 bases clipped from V and 6 bases from J, the junction kept 7 bases outside the gene matches. The germline CDR1 and CDR2 sequences are SEHNR and FQNEAQ (reference sequence). The DNA of the CDR3 is TGTGCCAGCAGCTTAGCTAACGGGGGGGCGGCCAATGAGCAGTTCTTC. Residues: CASSLANGGAANEQFF.

Here the CDR3 reads CASSSSGTQNEKLFF. In DNA, the CDR3 is TGCGCCAGCAGCTCCTCCGGGACACAGAATGAAAAACTGTTTTTT. The chain joins TRBV5-1 to TRBJ1-4; a weak D match, TRBD1 (6 bases). Germline lookup yields CDR1 SGHRS and CDR2 YFSETQ. V was clipped by 3 bases and J by 5 bases, with 14 bases between them. The CDR3 has 15 residues.

The chain couples TRBV11-2 to TRBJ2-2, with 7 bases identical to TRBD1. CDR1 and CDR2 from the germline V gene are SGHAT and FQNNGV. V dropped 6 bases and J dropped 6; count of bases not matched to a gene: 10. The CDR3 has 15 amino acids. The CDR3 nucleotides read TGTGCCAGCAGGCATTCACAGGGGATCTCCGGGGAGCTGTTTTTT. It encodes CASRHSQGISGELFF. The full variable domain, completed using reference TRBV11-2 and TRBJ2-2, is EAGVAQSPRYKIIEKRQSVAFWCNPISGHATLYWYQQILGQGPKLLIQFQNNGVVDDSQLPKDRFSAERLKGVDSTLKIQPAKLEDSAVYLCASRHSQGISGELFFGEGSRLTVL.

The chain carries TRBV6-1 and TRBJ1-2, with a tentative D call TRBD1 (5 bases). The CDR3 runs to 15 residues. Germline CDR1 MNHNS, CDR2 SASEGT. Trimming removed 2 bases at V and 1 base at J, with 11 bases between. The CDR3, as DNA: TGTGCCAGCAGTGAATGGCCACAGGATAACTATGGCTACACCTTC. This translates into CASSEWPQDNYGYTF.

This rearrangement joins TRBV15 to TRBJ2-1, with 8 nucleotides matching TRBD2. The length of the CDR3 is 14 residues. From germline, CDR1 is LNHNV and CDR2 YYDKDF (reference sequence). V gave up 6 bases and J gave up 3 bases; unmatched junction bases: 4. CDR3 protein: CATRTGGFYNEQFF. In nucleotides, the CDR3 is TGTGCCACCAGGACGGGAGGGTTCTACAATGAGCAGTTCTTC.

The sample holds one count of this clone. The chain uses TRBV9 and TRBJ1-4; 12 bases are a match to TRBD1. The CDR3 has 16 residues. The germline V gene has CDR1 SGDLS and CDR2 YYNGEE. V trimming: 2 bases; J trimming: 5 bases; junction bases outside the gene matches: 4. CDR3 in DNA: TGTGCCAGCAGCGTGGGGACAGGGGGCTTCAATGAAAAACTGTTTTTT. Translated, it gives CASSVGTGGFNEKLFF.

This chain links TRBV25-1 with TRBJ1-6, with TRBD1 matching 7 bases. The V segment lost 1 base and the J segment 10 bases; nucleotides outside the gene matches: 7. Germline V gives CDR1 MGHDK, CDR2 SYGVNS. This CDR3 is built from 15 residues. CDR3 bases: TGTGCCAGCAGTGAATGGGGGGACAGCTTATCACCCCTCCACTTT. This codes for CASSEWGDSLSPLHF. The whole variable domain, remainder taken from reference TRBV25-1 and TRBJ1-6, is EADIYQTPRYLVIGTGKKITLECSQTMGHDKMYWYQQDPGMELHLIHYSYGVNSTEKGDLSSESTVSRIRTEHFPLTLESARPSHTSQYLCASSEWGDSLSPLHFGNGTRLTVT.

This clone was seen only a few times. V and J are TRBV6-1 and TRBJ1-5, with 8 bases that match TRBD1. Germline V gene sequence: CDR1 MNHNS, CDR2 SASEGT. This CDR3 is built from 16 residues. V was clipped by 1 base and J by 7 bases; unmatched bases: 9. CDR3 nucleotide sequence: TGTGCCAGCAGTGAAGATGACAGGGGATGGTTGCAGCCCCAGCATTTT. Amino acid sequence: CASSEDDRGWLQPQHF.

This chain links TRBV30 with TRBJ1-1; 7 nucleotides agree with TRBD1. Trimming at V came to 1 base and at J to 5 bases, leaving 7 bases not matched to a gene. CDR1 and CDR2 from the germline V gene are GTSNPN and SVGIG (reference sequence). The CDR3 runs 14 residues. This CDR3 reads CAWSEQGSGTEAFF. The CDR3 DNA reads TGTGCCTGGAGTGAACAGGGGTCAGGGACTGAAGCTTTCTTT.

V usage is TRBV5-4 and J usage is TRBJ1-3, with unresolved D. The CDR3 extends over 14 amino acids. Germline V gene sequence: CDR1 SGHNT, CDR2 YYREEE (reference sequence). V was pared by 2 bases and J by 2 bases, with 8 bases between. The CDR3 bases are TGTGCCAGCAGCTTAGGACTGCCTGGAAACACCATATATTTT. Translation: CASSLGLPGNTIYF.

For this clone: Germline and junction disagree at one end, which may indicate a read error. The chain links TRBV5-6 to TRBJ2-7; 9 nucleotides agree with TRBD1. CDR3 size: 12 residues. CDR1 is SGHDT, CDR2 YYEEEE, per germline. This CDR3 reads CASSFTETGGAF. The DNA for the CDR3 is TGTGCCAGCAGCTTCACGGAGACAGGGGGGGCCTTC.

Worth noting for this clone: Distinct nucleotide sequences in the sample also encode this CDR3. The chain employs TRBV5-1 and TRBJ2-7; 12 bases agree with TRBD2. The V and J ends lost 1 base and 5 bases, in that order; junction bases with no gene match: 16. CDR1 and CDR2 (germline): SGHRS, YFSETQ. CDR3 size: 19 residues. CDR3 DNA: TGCGCCAGCAGCTTGTCTGGTGTTGCTAGCGGGAGGGCCATTCACGAGCAGTACTTC. This translates into CASSLSGVASGRAIHEQYF.

The chain combines TRBV7-8 with TRBJ2-3; 10 bases are shared with TRBD2. Germline assignment: CDR1 SGHVS and CDR2 FQNEAQ. The CDR3 has 16 residues. The V and J ends lost 5 bases and 1 base, in that order; junction bases with no gene match: 6. CDR3 in amino acids: CASSAPGTSGTDTQYF. CDR3 nucleotides: TGTGCCAGCAGCGCACCCGGGACTAGCGGCACAGATACGCAGTATTTT. Filled out from reference TRBV7-8 and TRBJ2-3, the complete variable domain reads GAGVSQSPRYKVAKRGQDVALRCDPISGHVSLFWYQQALGQGPEFLTYFQNEAQLDKSGLPSDRFFAERPEGSVSTLKIQRTQQEDSAVYLCASSAPGTSGTDTQYFGPGTRLTVL.